Following are 14 T cell receptor beta chains from one sample sequenced in a study of cytomegalovirus exposure and HLA in healthy donors. The PCR contained 60 Vbeta and 13 Jbeta primers. Using immunoSEQ multiplex PCR, the repertoire was profiled, and TCRdb retains in-frame clones only, with some absent. The sample includes 150,000 to 200,000 clones, roughly 73% of them seen just once. Material for sequencing was PBMCs. The receptors shown here come from a woman aged 35 to 49 in good health and CMV-seropositive.

The chain links TRBV28 to TRBJ2-7, with 7 bases fitting TRBD1. Per the germline V gene, CDR1 is MDHEN and CDR2 is SYDVKM. This CDR3 contains 14 residues. After removal of 6 bases from V and 3 bases from J, the junction contained 8 bases not matched to a gene. The DNA for the CDR3 is TGTGCCAGCAGCCAAGGACAGGTGCTCTACGAGCAGTACTTC. It specifies CASSQGQVLYEQYF.

The rearrangement links TRBV7-9 to TRBJ2-2; TRBD1 might be the D (6 bases). The CDR3 spans 15 residues. Germline lookup yields CDR1 SEHNR and CDR2 FQNEAQ (reference sequence). V lost 1 base and J lost 3, with 9 bases in between. This CDR3 is CASSLVGTHTGELFF. DNA of the CDR3: TGTGCCAGCAGCTTAGTGGGGACACACACCGGGGAGCTGTTTTTT.

V gene TRBV5-1 combines with J gene TRBJ2-2; TRBD1 matches at 11 bases. The CDR3 has 15 residues. The ends lost 4 bases at V and 7 bases at J; junction bases unmatched: 6. Per the germline V gene, CDR1 is SGHRS and CDR2 is YFSETQ. DNA for the CDR3: TGCGCCAGCAGCATTGGACAGGGGGCGTTCGGGGAGCTGTTTTTT. The encoded protein is CASSIGQGAFGELFF. Full variable domain (missing parts from reference TRBV5-1 and TRBJ2-2): KAGVTQTPRYLIKTRGQQVTLSCSPISGHRSVSWYQQTPGQGLQFLFEYFSETQRNKGNFPGRFSGRQFSNSRSEMNVSTLELGDSALYLCASSIGQGAFGELFFGEGSRLTVL.

The sample holds one count of this clone. The germline gene is not matched at one end of the junction; a read error may be the cause. The rearrangement uses TRBV7-9 and TRBJ2-7, with 7 bases lining up with TRBD2. The CDR3 loop spans 15 amino acids. Germline CDR1 reads SEHNR; CDR2 reads FQNEAQ (reference sequence). The CDR3 DNA follows: TGTTCCAGCACCCTTGGGGGGGAGAAAGACTACGAGCAGTACTTC. Residues: CSSTLGGEKDYEQYF. Looking up the rest from reference TRBV7-9 and TRBJ2-7 gives the full variable domain: DTGVSQNPRHKITKRGQNVTFRCDPISEHNRLYWYRQTLGQGPEFLTYFQNEAQLEKSRLLSDRFSAERPKGSFSTLEIQRTEQGDSAMYLCSSTLGGEKDYEQYFGPGTRLTVT.

J is TRBJ1-6 and V is TRBV25-1, with TRBD1 as a possible D gene (6 bases). The CDR3 spans 16 residues. Germline CDR1 MGHDK, CDR2 SYGVNS. With 4 bases removed from V and 0 bases from J, the gap between germline ends came to 10 bases. The CDR3 is CASSAQGRSYNSPLHF. The CDR3 bases are TGTGCCAGCAGTGCACAGGGCCGCTCCTATAATTCACCCCTCCACTTT.

V usage is TRBV28 and J usage is TRBJ2-2; D is possibly TRBD1 (6 bases). Between the trimmed V and J ends, which lost 3 bases and 2 bases, there was a span of 7 bases. The germline gives CDR1 MDHEN, CDR2 SYDVKM. CDR3 length equals 14 residues. The CDR3 DNA reads as TGTGCCAGCAGTTTTGGGGGCAACACCGGGGAGCTGTTTTTT. It yields the protein CASSFGGNTGELFF.

The CDR3 sequence: CASSPTFYTEAFF. As DNA, the CDR3 is TGTGCCAGCAGCCCCACCTTCTATACTGAAGCTTTCTTT. The chain has TRBV9 and TRBJ1-1; D unclear. V was clipped by 4 bases and J by 5 bases, with 12 bases between them. Looked up from germline, CDR1 is SGDLS and CDR2 is YYNGEE. This CDR3 is 13 amino acids long.

The rearrangement uses TRBV7-9 and TRBJ1-4, with 10 bases aligning to TRBD1. V lost 1 base, J lost 4 bases, and 0 bases stayed unmatched. CDR1 is SEHNR, CDR2 FQNEAQ, per germline (reference sequence). This CDR3 has 15 residues. For the CDR3, the DNA is TGTGCCAGCAGCTTAGGGACAGGGGGTAATGAAAAACTGTTTTTT. Translation gives CASSLGTGGNEKLFF.

The CDR3: CASGLGAPGQGGYTF. CDR3 in DNA: TGTGCTAGTGGTTTGGGGGCGCCGGGACAGGGCGGCTACACCTTC. This sequence joins TRBV12-5 and TRBJ1-2, with TRBD1 matching over 9 bases. Germline V gene data show CDR1 as LGHNT and CDR2 as FRNRAP. The CDR3 is 15 amino acids. V was clipped by 1 base and J by 8 bases; unmatched bases: 8.

This chain uses TRBV7-2 with TRBJ1-1; possible D gene TRBD1, 6 bases. The CDR3 runs to 13 residues. Trimming stripped 5 bases from V and 1 base from J, with 8 bases between. Germline CDR1 is SGHTA and CDR2 is FQGNSA. The CDR3 sequence is CASSPQGNTEAFF. The CDR3 DNA reads as TGTGCCAGCAGCCCACAGGGGAACACTGAAGCTTTCTTT.

This clone showed up just a few times. V usage is TRBV6-6 and J usage is TRBJ2-3; 9 bases are a match to TRBD1. The CDR3 length is 12 residues. Germline CDR1 is MNHNY and CDR2 is SVGAGI (reference sequence). With V trimmed by 5 bases and J by 13 bases, 7 bases remained unmatched. CDR3 protein: CASSDSWDREYF. CDR3 sequence (DNA): TGTGCCAGCAGTGATTCGTGGGACAGGGAGTATTTT.

As regards this clone: Since the CDR3 does not end with the conserved phenylalanine or tryptophan, this likely comes from a read error. The rearrangement joins TRBV29-1 to TRBJ2-7, with a weak D call TRBD1 (5 bases). Trimming shortened V by 6 bases and J by 2 bases, and 11 bases separated the two germline ends. The CDR3 runs 12 residues. In germline, CDR1 is SQVTM, CDR2 ANQGSEA. The CDR3 loop reads CSVLTATYEQYL. The CDR3 region has the DNA TGCAGCGTACTGACAGCAACCTACGAGCAGTACCTC.

This chain connects TRBV5-4 to TRBJ1-4, with TRBD1 matching 9 bases. This CDR3 region has 15 residues. From germline, CDR1 is SGHNT and CDR2 YYREEE (reference sequence). The ends lost 0 bases at V and 7 bases at J; junction bases unmatched: 4. In nucleotides, the CDR3 is TGTGCCAGCAGCTTGGGACAGGGGGGCGGTGAAAAACTGTTTTTT. Its protein product is CASSLGQGGGEKLFF.

The chain recombines TRBV18 with TRBJ1-5, with D tentatively TRBD1 (6 bases). Germline CDR1 reads KGHSH; CDR2 reads LQKENI. Trimming took 3 bases from V and 0 from J, leaving 12 bases between them. This CDR3 has 16 residues. In nucleotides, the CDR3 is TGTGCCAGCTCACCCCAAGGGGGATCTAGCAATCAGCCCCAGCATTTT. Residues: CASSPQGGSSNQPQHF.